The 25 T cell receptor beta chains presented below share a single source sample, sequenced in a study of Tregs in tolerant kidney transplant recipients. Method: immunoSEQ multiplex PCR; TCRdb's copy keeps in-frame clones and lacks some. The sample lists 85,000 to 100,000 clones; roughly 93% were seen once. The sample was CD4+ T cells from blood, taken before the transplant. These receptor sequences come from a human donor who received a combined kidney and bone marrow transplant.

This chain connects TRBV19 to TRBJ2-7; D is unresolved. Trimming took 3 bases from V and 0 from J, leaving 15 bases between them. Per the germline V gene, CDR1 is LNHDA and CDR2 is SQIVND (reference sequence). The CDR3 covers 16 residues. The CDR3 DNA sequence: TGTGCCAGTAGTATGGCAGTGAACTCGGGCTCCTACGAGCAGTACTTC. Translation gives CASSMAVNSGSYEQYF.

This CDR3 reads CASSPVIQYLYTEAFF. The CDR3 coding sequence is TGTGCCAGCTCACCGGTGATACAGTACTTGTACACTGAAGCTTTCTTT. The chain has TRBV18 and TRBJ1-1; D is ambiguous. Trimming stripped 3 bases from V and 3 bases from J, with 17 bases between. The CDR3 sequence is 16 residues long. The germline V gene has CDR1 KGHSH and CDR2 LQKENI.

This sequence joins TRBV6-5 and TRBJ1-6; a possible D gene is TRBD1 (5 bases). Looked up from germline, CDR1 is MNHEY and CDR2 is SVGAGI. The CDR3 has 14 residues. With 7 bases removed from V and 11 bases from J, the gap between germline ends came to 18 bases. The CDR3 DNA sequence: TGTGCCAGCACCATCTCAGTCCCAGGGACACCCCTCCACTTT. Translation gives CASTISVPGTPLHF.

The chain carries TRBV19 and TRBJ1-2, with D possibly being TRBD1 (5 bases). The V gene's germline CDR1 is LNHDA and CDR2 SQIVND (reference sequence). This CDR3 is built from 15 residues. V dropped 0 bases and J dropped 4 bases, with 12 bases sitting between them. DNA for the CDR3: TGTGCCAGTAGTATAGAAAGACAGCTACCCTATGGCTACACCTTC. This gives the protein CASSIERQLPYGYTF.

The V gene is TRBV11-2, the J gene TRBJ2-7; 7 nucleotides agree with TRBD2. V was clipped by 0 bases and J by 6 bases; unmatched bases: 8. Germline V CDR1 and CDR2: SGHAT, FQNNGV. The CDR3 totals 15 residues. CDR3 sequence (DNA): TGTGCCAGCAGCTTAGATGGGACTAATGAGGGCGAGCAGTACTTC. This codes for CASSLDGTNEGEQYF.

This clone came up once. CDR3 in DNA: TGCGCCAGCTTTGACAGGGAAGAGACCCAGTACTTC. It translates to CASFDREETQYF. V is TRBV5-1 and J is TRBJ2-5; 7 bases line up with TRBD1. In germline, CDR1 is SGHRS, CDR2 YFSETQ. The CDR3 runs to 12 residues. With V trimmed by 7 bases and J by 3 bases, 3 bases remained unmatched.

The chain carries TRBV6-1 and TRBJ2-5; 11 bases match TRBD1. The CDR3 contains 14 residues. Trimming took 4 bases from V and 7 from J; bases not matched to a gene: 5. The germline CDR1 and CDR2 sequences are MNHNS and SASEGT. The CDR3 bases are TGTGCCAGCAGTGGGACAGGGGGCGGAGTGACCCAGTACTTC. As protein: CASSGTGGGVTQYF.

This sequence joins TRBV6-5 and TRBJ2-7; D possibly corresponds to TRBD1 (5 bases). V was pared by 5 bases and J by 4 bases, with 15 bases between. Germline CDR1 is MNHEY and CDR2 is SVGAGI. The CDR3 is 14 amino acids. This CDR3 reads CASSGSTERYEQYF. In DNA, the CDR3 is TGTGCCAGCAGTGGATCGACAGAGAGGTACGAGCAGTACTTC.

This chain connects TRBV2 to TRBJ2-1; D is unresolved. The CDR3 extends over 12 amino acids. The germline V gene has CDR1 SNHLY and CDR2 FYNNEI. Trimming stripped 7 bases from V and 8 bases from J, with 12 bases between. The CDR3 coding sequence is TGTGCCAGCACTACTTCCTTCGATGAGCAGTTCTTC. This gives the protein CASTTSFDEQFF.

This clone was seen once. The J gene is TRBJ2-3, the V gene TRBV30; the D gene is possibly TRBD1 (5 bases). Germline CDR1 reads GTSNPN; CDR2 reads SVGIG (reference sequence). The CDR3 runs 17 residues. Trimming left V 1 base short and J 0 bases short, with 17 bases between. CDR3 sequence (DNA): TGTGCCTGGAGTGAAGGGCAGGCTTGGGGCAGCACAGATACGCAGTATTTT. This gives the protein CAWSEGQAWGSTDTQYF.

The gene calls are TRBV9 and TRBJ2-7, with 11 bases aligning to TRBD2. The J segment lost 4 bases and the V segment lost 3 bases, leaving 6 bases of the junction unmatched. The CDR3 totals 15 residues. Germline V gene lookup returns CDR1 SGDLS and CDR2 YYNGEE. This CDR3 reads CASSGTSGSRYEQYF. The CDR3 coding sequence is TGTGCCAGCAGCGGCACTAGCGGGAGTCGGTACGAGCAGTACTTC.

The CDR3 bases are TGTGCCAGCAGCGCTAGCGGGGGAATGGAGACCCAGTACTTC. This codes for CASSASGGMETQYF. The V call is TRBV11-3, the J call TRBJ2-5; 10 bases fit TRBD2. The germline V gene encodes CDR1 SGHNT and CDR2 YENEEA. The V gene end was trimmed by 5 bases and the J gene end by 5 bases; junction bases not matched to a gene: 5. The CDR3 spans 14 residues.

The rearrangement joins TRBV6-5 to TRBJ2-5, with TRBD1 matching over 10 bases. The DNA end favors TRBJ2-7, so the J call may be wrong. The CDR3 has 15 residues. Germline V gene sequence: CDR1 MNHEY, CDR2 SVGAGI. The CDR3 DNA sequence: TGTGCCAGCAGTTCCCCCGGACAGGGGGCCTACGAGCAGTACTTC. This encodes CASSSPGQGAYEQYF.

The chain carries TRBV15 and TRBJ2-3, with TRBD2 matching over 14 bases. This CDR3 contains 17 residues. The germline gives CDR1 LNHNV, CDR2 YYDKDF (reference sequence). After removal of 2 bases from V and 4 bases from J, the junction contained 5 bases not matched to a gene. The CDR3, as DNA: TGTGCCACCAGCAGATCCGGGACTAGCGGGAGCTCAGATACGCAGTATTTT. As protein: CATSRSGTSGSSDTQYF.

The rearrangement uses TRBV15 and TRBJ2-3; unclear D gene. V lost 0 bases to trimming and J lost 1 base, with 8 bases between them. The CDR3 has 15 residues. The germline gives CDR1 LNHNV, CDR2 YYDKDF (reference sequence). Here the CDR3 DNA reads TGTGCCACCAGCAGAGACCCTTTCCGCACAGATACGCAGTATTTT. Translation: CATSRDPFRTDTQYF.

The CDR3 DNA follows: TGTGCCAGCAGCTTAGCAGGAGGGTTCGAGCAGTACTTC. Its translation is CASSLAGGFEQYF. This rearrangement joins TRBV11-3 to TRBJ2-7, with a weak D call TRBD2 (6 bases). Germline loops: CDR1 SGHNT, CDR2 YENEEA. V lost 1 base to trimming and J lost 6 bases, with 10 bases between them. This CDR3 has 13 amino acids. The whole variable domain, remainder taken from reference TRBV11-3 and TRBJ2-7, is EAGVVQSPRYKIIEKKQPVAFWCNPISGHNTLYWYLQNLGQGPELLIRYENEEAVDDSQLPKDRFSAERLKGVDSTLKIQPAELGDSAVYLCASSLAGGFEQYFGPGTRLTVT.

This clone was seen only once. The J gene is TRBJ1-2, the V gene TRBV20-1; 7 bases align to TRBD1. The germline V gene encodes CDR1 DFQATT and CDR2 SNEGSKA (reference sequence). With V trimmed by 6 bases and J by 5 bases, 3 bases remained unmatched. The CDR3 is 11 amino acids. In DNA form, the CDR3 reads TGCAGTGCCCGGACAGGTTATGGCTACACCTTC. Amino acid sequence: CSARTGYGYTF.

To note about this clone: The germline gene is not matched at one end of the junction; a read error may be the cause. Other nucleotide sequences from this sample produce the same CDR3. The rearrangement uses TRBV18 and TRBJ1-6; perhaps TRBD1 as D (5 bases). This CDR3 contains 16 residues. Germline CDR1 and CDR2: KGHSH and LQKENI. The CDR3 loop reads CASSPTGGIGNSPLHF. As DNA, the CDR3 is TGTGCCAGCTCACCAACCGGGGGAATCGGTAATTCCCCCCTCCACTTT.

V gene TRBV7-6 combines with J gene TRBJ1-5; 8 bases match TRBD1. CDR3 length: 15 residues. The V gene end was trimmed by 1 base and the J gene end by 3 bases; junction bases not matched to a gene: 2. CDR1 and CDR2 (germline): SGHVS, FNYEAQ. As DNA, the CDR3 is TGTGCCAGCAGCTTAGTCAGGGGGCCCAATCAGCCCCAGCATTTT. It specifies CASSLVRGPNQPQHF.

The sample holds one count of this clone. The chain has TRBV5-4 and TRBJ1-1, with no clear D. V was clipped by 4 bases and J by 6 bases, with 19 bases between them. The CDR3 runs 15 residues. Looked up from germline, CDR1 is SGHNT and CDR2 is YYREEE (reference sequence). CDR3 nucleotides: TGTGCCAGCAGCACCGAAGGCCGGGGTAGCGCTGAAGCTTTCTTT. Protein: CASSTEGRGSAEAFF.

This sequence joins TRBV6-1 and TRBJ2-7; TRBD1 matches at 10 bases. There are 13 residues in the CDR3. CDR1 is MNHNS and CDR2 is SASEGT in the germline V gene. The J segment lost 4 bases and the V segment lost 10 bases, leaving 7 bases of the junction unmatched. Here the CDR3 reads CATTTDRGYEQYF. CDR3 DNA sequence: TGTGCCACGACGACGGACAGGGGGTACGAGCAGTACTTC.

The DNA for the CDR3 is TGTGCCAGCAGCCGAGACAGGGGGATATACTATGGCTACACCTTC. As protein: CASSRDRGIYYGYTF. The V call is TRBV6-5, the J call TRBJ1-2; 9 bases are shared with TRBD1. J lost 3 bases, V lost 6 bases, and 8 bases had no gene match. This CDR3 is built from 15 residues. Germline CDR1 MNHEY, CDR2 SVGAGI.

The genes are TRBV5-5 and TRBJ1-6; 7 nucleotides match TRBD1. The CDR3 has 15 residues. Germline values: CDR1 SGHKS, CDR2 YYEKEE (reference sequence). J was trimmed by 9 bases and V by 4 bases; bases with no gene match: 10. CDR3 coding DNA: TGTGCCAGCAGCGGGTGGGACAGCTCCATTTCACCCCTCCACTTT. As protein: CASSGWDSSISPLHF.

The rearrangement uses TRBV27 and TRBJ2-1, with 8 nucleotides matching TRBD2. This CDR3 region has 16 residues. Germline CDR1 MNHEY, CDR2 SMNVEV (reference sequence). Unmatched junction bases numbered 7, after V lost 4 bases and J lost 2 bases. The CDR3 is CASSSRLARTYNEQFF. CDR3 nucleotide sequence: TGTGCCAGCAGTTCCAGACTAGCGAGAACCTACAATGAGCAGTTCTTC.

CDR3 sequence reads: CASSTQGIGELFF. CDR3 sequence (DNA): TGTGCCAGCAGTACCCAGGGCATCGGGGAGCTGTTTTTT. This chain connects TRBV2 to TRBJ2-2; a weak D match, TRBD1 (5 bases). The CDR3 is 13 residues long. The V end was cut by 5 bases, the J end by 7 bases, with 11 bases between. The germline gives CDR1 SNHLY, CDR2 FYNNEI.